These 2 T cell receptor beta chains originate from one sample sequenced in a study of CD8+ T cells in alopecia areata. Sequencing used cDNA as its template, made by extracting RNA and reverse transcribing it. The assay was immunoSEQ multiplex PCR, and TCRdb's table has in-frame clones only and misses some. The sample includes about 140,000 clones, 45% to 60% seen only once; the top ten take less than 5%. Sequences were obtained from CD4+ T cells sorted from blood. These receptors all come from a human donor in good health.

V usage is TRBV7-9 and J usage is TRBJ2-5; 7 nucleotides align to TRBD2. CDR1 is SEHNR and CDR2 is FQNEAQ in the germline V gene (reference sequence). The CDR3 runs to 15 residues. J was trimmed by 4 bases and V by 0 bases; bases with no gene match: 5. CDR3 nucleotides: TGTGCCAGCAGCTTAGCCGGCGGGAGTGGAGAGACCCAGTACTTC. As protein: CASSLAGGSGETQYF. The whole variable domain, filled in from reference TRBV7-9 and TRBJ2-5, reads DTGVSQNPRHKITKRGQNVTFRCDPISEHNRLYWYRQTLGQGPEFLTYFQNEAQLEKSRLLSDRFSAERPKGSFSTLEIQRTEQGDSAMYLCASSLAGGSGETQYFGPGTRLLVL.

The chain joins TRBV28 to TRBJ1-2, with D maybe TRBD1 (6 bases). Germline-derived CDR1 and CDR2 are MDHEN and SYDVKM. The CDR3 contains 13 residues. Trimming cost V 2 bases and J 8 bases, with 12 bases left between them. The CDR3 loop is CASSLLGAIGYTF. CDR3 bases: TGTGCCAGCAGTTTACTGGGGGCGATAGGCTACACCTTC.